The clone carrying this T cell receptor beta chain was detected only once. No antigen is known for it. CDR3 length: 13 amino acids. These data are taken from a study of memory CD4+ T cells and cytomegalovirus serostatus. Study-level background: Donors were healthy Belgian adults, 9 or 10 CMV seropositive and roughly 25 seronegative.

The sort gate was single viable CD3+CD4+CD8-CD45RO+ cells for memory CD4+ T cells. Data came from immunoSEQ multiplex PCR; TCRdb stores just in-frame clones and leaves some out. The sample consists of more than 45,000 clones, roughly four fifths of them appearing once. Overall study findings and caveats: CD4+ memory repertoires contained about 40% of the roughly 160 reported CMV TCRbeta sequences.

The rearrangement links TRBV21-1 to TRBJ2-7; the table's D call TRBD1 went unverified against the DNA. TRBV21-1 is designated a pseudogene. The sequenced sample consisted of memory CD4+ T cells from blood. The TCR comes from an adult in good health and CMV-seropositive. The chain's CDR3 is CASSSVNGTTRYF. CDR3 sequence (DNA): TGTGCCAGCAGCTCCGTAAACGGGACAACGAGGTACTTC.